This T cell receptor (beta chain) was sequenced during a study of T cell therapy after organ transplantation. Study information: Blood for the short-term post-therapy sample came 4 to 8 weeks after therapy.

Method: immunoSEQ multiplex PCR; TCRdb's copy keeps in-frame clones and lacks some. The sample holds some 6,000 clones, about 76% seen once. A remark on this clone: The antigen remains unidentified.

Stated time point: 4-8 weeks after completion of therapy. These transplant recipients had drug-resistant or recurrent cytomegalovirus infection. The sequence was obtained from a human patient who had received a solid organ transplant and had CMV disease. Some T cells may have originated in the graft donor. The sample here was CD8+ T cells from blood, taken after autologous CMV-specific T cell therapy.

CDR3 sequence reads: CASSVEAGGSDEQYF. Written as DNA, the CDR3 is TGTGCCAGCAGCGTAGAGGCAGGGGGCAGTGACGAGCAGTACTTC. The chain recombines TRBV9 with TRBJ2-7; TRBD1 agrees at 8 bases. The germline CDR1 and CDR2 sequences are SGDLS and YYNGEE. V shed 0 bases, J shed 5 bases, and the junction held 7 bases outside the gene matches. This CDR3 is built from 15 residues. Drawing the rest from reference TRBV9 and TRBJ2-7, the complete variable domain is DSGVTQTPKHLITATGQRVTLRCSPRSGDLSVYWYQQSLDQGLQFLIQYYNGEERAKGNILERFSAQQFPDLHSELNLSSLELGDSALYFCASSVEAGGSDEQYFGPGTRLTVT.